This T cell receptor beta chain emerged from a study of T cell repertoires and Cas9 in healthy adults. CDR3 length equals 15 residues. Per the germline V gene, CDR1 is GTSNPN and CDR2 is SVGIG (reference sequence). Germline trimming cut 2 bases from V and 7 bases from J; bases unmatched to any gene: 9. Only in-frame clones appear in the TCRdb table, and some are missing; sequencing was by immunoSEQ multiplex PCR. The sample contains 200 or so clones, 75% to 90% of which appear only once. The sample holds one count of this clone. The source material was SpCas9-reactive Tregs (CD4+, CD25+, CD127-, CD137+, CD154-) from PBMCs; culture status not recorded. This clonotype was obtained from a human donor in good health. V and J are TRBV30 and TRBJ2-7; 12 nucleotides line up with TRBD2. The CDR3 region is CAWSRTSGTGREQYF. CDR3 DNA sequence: TGTGCCTGGAGTCGGACTAGCGGGACGGGTCGGGAGCAGTACTTC. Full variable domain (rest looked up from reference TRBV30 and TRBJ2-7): SQTIHQWPATLVQPVGSPLSLECTVEGTSNPNLYWYRQAAGRGLQLLFYSVGIGQISSEVPQNLSASRPQDRQFILSSKKLLLSDSGFYLCAWSRTSGTGREQYFGPGTRLTVT.